This TCR beta chain was retrieved from a study of T cell responses to AZD1222 COVID-19 vaccine. Study results and limitations: The number of AZD1222 recipients seropositive at baseline was only five or six. Once two AZD1222 doses were given, Spike-specific TCR breadth and depth went up. It should be noted that donors were predominantly white British and more often female, and clonal diversity was possibly underestimated. Repertoires in all cases were sampled only once the peak T cell response had passed.

Sequencing used immunoSEQ multiplex PCR; TCRdb keeps in-frame clones, though not all of them. The sample has 95,000 to 150,000 clones; around 90% are singletons. This clone showed up just a few times. Its antigen is as yet unknown. Other DNA sequences in the sample encode the same CDR3. Sequencing used peripheral blood, obtained on day 0 of AZD1222 vaccination. This clonotype was obtained from an adult in good health.

The CDR3 DNA reads as TGTGCCAGCAGTTTGGTAGGGAACACTGAAGCTTTCTTT. This sequence encodes CASSLVGNTEAFF. This chain links TRBV12-3 or TRBV12-4 with TRBJ1-1, with no clear D. This CDR3 is built from 13 residues. V was shortened by 3 bases and J by 1 base, with 6 bases between the two germline ends.